Shown below are 24 T cell receptor beta chains from a single sample sequenced in a study of vaccination and CD4 T cells after COVID-19. Their antigens are not known. The Oncomine TCR Beta short-read assay sequenced DNA from cultured CD4+ T cells. TCRdb fed the PCR reads into MiXCR, producing one record per CDR3 protein. The repertoire holds about 20,000 distinct CDR3 sequences, approximately 50% seen once, with 7% to 8.5% in the top ten. Treatment meaning: 10-day PBMC culture with coronavirus spike peptide pools or control peptides (ViraFEST assay). The sample in question was CD4+ T cells from blood, cultured in vitro, obtained before SARS-CoV-2 vaccination. The receptor source for this set is a human donor who had recovered from COVID-19.

The V gene is TRBV7-8, the J gene TRBJ2-1, with 7 bases matching TRBD2. The CDR3 contains 13 residues. The V and J ends lost 3 bases and 10 bases, in that order; junction bases with no gene match: 6. The germline V gene encodes CDR1 SGHVS and CDR2 FQNEAQ. CDR3 region: CASSFVGGREQFF. The CDR3 nucleotides are TGTGCCAGCAGCTTCGTGGGAGGGCGGGAGCAGTTCTTC.

This chain links TRBV12-3 or TRBV12-4 with TRBJ1-2; 8 bases are shared with TRBD1. J was trimmed by 6 bases and V by 5 bases; bases with no gene match: 11. The CDR3 spans 15 residues. CDR3 sequence reads: CASSPGQGLGNGYTF. The CDR3 DNA follows: TGTGCCAGCAGTCCCGGACAGGGTCTGGGTAATGGCTACACCTTC.

This clonotype was counted a few times. The genes are TRBV6-2 or TRBV6-3 and TRBJ2-5, with no clear D. Germline assignment: CDR1 MNHEY and CDR2 SVGEGT. CDR3 length: 13 residues. The germline V and J ends were trimmed by 3 bases and 7 bases, with 12 bases remaining between them. CDR3 nucleotide sequence: TGTGCCAGCAGTTATCACACAAAGGGGACCCAGTACTTC. Translation: CASSYHTKGTQYF.

The V call is TRBV28, the J call TRBJ1-5, with D tentatively TRBD1 (5 bases). The CDR3 covers 13 residues. The V end was cut by 7 bases, the J end by 7 bases, with 14 bases between. Germline V gene data show CDR1 as MDHEN and CDR2 as SYDVKM. The CDR3 DNA follows: TGTGCCAGCATTCCGGGGGGAAAACAGCCCCAGCATTTT. It is translated as CASIPGGKQPQHF.

The chain joins TRBV10-3 to TRBJ2-3; TRBD2 agrees at 11 bases. CDR3 length: 15 residues. Germline V CDR1 and CDR2: ENHRY, SYGVKD. Trimming took 5 bases from V and 3 from J; bases not matched to a gene: 4. This chain's CDR3 is CAISPTSGSTDTQYF. CDR3 DNA: TGTGCCATCAGTCCCACTAGCGGGAGTACAGATACGCAGTATTTT.

This clonotype occurred a few times. This chain connects TRBV6-1 to TRBJ1-2; 9 bases align to TRBD1. V dropped 5 bases and J dropped 1; count of bases not matched to a gene: 5. The length of the CDR3 is 15 residues. Germline loops: CDR1 MNHNS, CDR2 SASEGT. The CDR3 is CASSLTGGVNYGYTF. The CDR3 DNA sequence: TGTGCCAGCAGTCTGACAGGGGGAGTTAACTATGGCTACACCTTC.

This clonotype was found a few times. The V call is TRBV27, the J call TRBJ1-1; tentative D call: TRBD1 (6 bases). The CDR3 is 17 residues long. V lost 6 bases to trimming and J lost 1 base, with 21 bases between them. CDR1 and CDR2 (germline): MNHEY, SMNVEV (reference sequence). CDR3: CASRFLTGLVANTEAFF. The DNA of the CDR3 is TGTGCCAGCAGATTCCTCACAGGGTTGGTGGCGAACACTGAAGCTTTCTTT.

This chain links TRBV25-1 with TRBJ1-2; no reliable D call. CDR1 is MGHDK, CDR2 SYGVNS, per germline. With 2 bases removed from V and 5 bases from J, the gap between germline ends came to 6 bases. This CDR3 contains 12 residues. As DNA, the CDR3 is TGTGCCAGCAGTGAAGGGCCTTATGGCTACACCTTC. This sequence encodes CASSEGPYGYTF.

The chain recombines TRBV20-1 with TRBJ2-3; 8 positions match TRBD2. Germline V gene data show CDR1 as DFQATT and CDR2 as SNEGSKA (reference sequence). V lost 4 bases, J lost 3 bases, and 12 bases stayed unmatched. This CDR3 has 16 amino acids. The CDR3 here is CSAIRMTGGPTDTQYF. For the CDR3, the DNA is TGCAGTGCTATCAGAATGACGGGAGGGCCAACAGATACGCAGTATTTT.

CDR3 in DNA: TGTGCCAGCAGCCTTATTAGCGGGAGTAGTGACGAGCAGTACTTC. It specifies CASSLISGSSDEQYF. This chain uses TRBV2 with TRBJ2-7; 9 bases are a match to TRBD2. Germline V gene data show CDR1 as SNHLY and CDR2 as FYNNEI. After removal of 6 bases from V and 5 bases from J, the junction contained 11 bases not matched to a gene. CDR3 length equals 15 residues. Together with reference TRBV2 and TRBJ2-7, the CDR3 gives the full variable domain: EPEVTQTPSHQVTQMGQEVILRCVPISNHLYFYWYRQILGQKVEFLVSFYNNEISEKSEIFDDQFSVERPDGSNFTLKIRSTKLEDSAMYFCASSLISGSSDEQYFGPGTRLTVT.

The V call is TRBV20-1, the J call TRBJ1-2; no clear D. Germline values: CDR1 DFQATT, CDR2 SNEGSKA (reference sequence). The CDR3 consists of 12 residues. The ends were cut back, 6 bases at V and 4 bases at J, with 12 bases in the middle. CDR3 sequence: CSASSESYGYTF. Here the CDR3 DNA reads TGCAGTGCCAGCAGTGAAAGCTATGGCTACACCTTC.

The table lists this clonotype with a count of one. This rearrangement joins TRBV7-2 to TRBJ2-1; 12 bases align to TRBD2. Germline loops: CDR1 SGHTA, CDR2 FQGNSA. This CDR3 is built from 17 residues. J lost 5 bases, V lost 2 bases, and 7 bases had no gene match. This CDR3 is CASSLNRRTSGNNEQFF. The CDR3 region has the DNA TGTGCCAGCAGCTTAAACCGGCGGACTAGCGGGAACAATGAGCAGTTCTTC.

The chain employs TRBV4-1 and TRBJ2-7; D unclear. The CDR3 covers 15 residues. Trimming left V 0 bases short and J 2 bases short, with 11 bases between. CDR1 and CDR2 from the germline V gene are MGHRA and YSYEKL. CDR3 sequence: CASSQDQQLTYEQYF. The CDR3 DNA follows: TGCGCCAGCAGCCAAGATCAACAGCTAACCTACGAGCAGTACTTC.

Only a few counts were recorded for this clonotype. This chain joins TRBV20-1 and TRBJ1-2, with D maybe TRBD1 (5 bases). The CDR3 spans 11 residues. Germline assignment: CDR1 DFQATT and CDR2 SNEGSKA (reference sequence). The germline V and J ends were trimmed by 3 bases and 8 bases, with 10 bases remaining between them. CDR3 protein: CSARGGDGYTF. The CDR3 coding sequence is TGCAGTGCTAGGGGGGGGGACGGCTACACCTTC.

The V call is TRBV5-1, the J call TRBJ2-7, with a weak D call TRBD1 (6 bases). With 0 bases removed from V and 6 bases from J, the gap between germline ends came to 16 bases. CDR3 length equals 15 residues. Per the germline V gene, CDR1 is SGHRS and CDR2 is YFSETQ. The DNA for the CDR3 is TGCGCCAGCAGCTTGGAGGGGGAACTAACTCTCGAGCAGTACTTC. The encoded protein is CASSLEGELTLEQYF. The full variable domain, its missing parts supplied by reference TRBV5-1 and TRBJ2-7, is KAGVTQTPRYLIKTRGQQVTLSCSPISGHRSVSWYQQTPGQGLQFLFEYFSETQRNKGNFPGRFSGRQFSNSRSEMNVSTLELGDSALYLCASSLEGELTLEQYFGPGTRLTVT.

The count of this clonotype is one. This chain links TRBV7-9 with TRBJ2-1; TRBD2 agrees at 7 bases. Germline V gene sequence: CDR1 SEHNR, CDR2 FQNEAQ (reference sequence). The CDR3 loop spans 17 amino acids. The junction had 15 bases not matched to a gene; V was cut back by 0 bases and J by 10 bases. For the CDR3, the DNA is TGTGCCAGCAGCTTAGCCCCCGCGGGGGTAGGTCATCGGGAGCAGTTCTTC. Protein product: CASSLAPAGVGHREQFF. The full variable domain, its missing parts supplied by reference TRBV7-9 and TRBJ2-1, is DTGVSQNPRHKITKRGQNVTFRCDPISEHNRLYWYRQTLGQGPEFLTYFQNEAQLEKSRLLSDRFSAERPKGSFSTLEIQRTEQGDSAMYLCASSLAPAGVGHREQFFGPGTRLTVL.

This clonotype was seen more than once but under ten times. V gene TRBV20-1 combines with J gene TRBJ2-5, with 7 bases lining up with TRBD1. V dropped 0 bases and J dropped 1; count of bases not matched to a gene: 8. Germline CDR1 reads DFQATT; CDR2 reads SNEGSKA (reference sequence). The CDR3 totals 16 residues. The CDR3 loop reads CSARENRGHAQETQYF. The CDR3 DNA reads as TGCAGTGCTAGAGAGAACAGGGGCCATGCCCAAGAGACCCAGTACTTC.

V and J are TRBV20-1 and TRBJ1-6, with no clear D. The V end was cut by 3 bases, the J end by 10 bases, with 16 bases between. Looked up from germline, CDR1 is DFQATT and CDR2 is SNEGSKA (reference sequence). This CDR3 comprises 14 residues. CDR3 region: CSARSAGGESPLHF. The CDR3 DNA reads as TGCAGTGCTAGGTCCGCTGGCGGGGAATCACCCCTCCACTTT.

The chain recombines TRBV6-2 or TRBV6-3 with TRBJ2-2; 9 nucleotides align to TRBD2. After removal of 7 bases from V and 3 bases from J, the junction contained 3 bases not matched to a gene. The V gene's germline CDR1 is MNHEY and CDR2 SVGEGT. CDR3 length equals 14 residues. The CDR3 DNA reads as TGTGCCAGCACCGTAGCGGGAGACACCGGGGAGCTGTTTTTT. This encodes CASTVAGDTGELFF.

In this sample, this clonotype turned up a few times. The V gene is TRBV20-1, the J gene TRBJ2-3; 8 bases align to TRBD2. The germline V gene has CDR1 DFQATT and CDR2 SNEGSKA (reference sequence). V lost 6 bases and J lost 4; bases outside the gene matches: 12. CDR3 length equals 15 residues. This CDR3 reads CSAERPGGPPDTQYF. The CDR3 coding sequence is TGCAGTGCCGAAAGGCCGGGAGGGCCGCCAGATACGCAGTATTTT.

This chain uses TRBV20-1 with TRBJ2-5, with D maybe TRBD2 (5 bases). The CDR3 consists of 14 residues. V shed 3 bases and J shed 5 bases, with 16 bases lying between them. CDR1 and CDR2 from the germline V gene are DFQATT and SNEGSKA (reference sequence). The CDR3 DNA follows: TGCAGTGCTAGCCCTATCACTAGACCCGAGACCCAGTACTTC. Protein: CSASPITRPETQYF.

The rearrangement uses TRBV20-1 and TRBJ1-5; 8 nucleotides align to TRBD1. V lost 5 bases, J lost 3 bases, and 12 bases stayed unmatched. The germline CDR1 and CDR2 sequences are DFQATT and SNEGSKA (reference sequence). CDR3 size: 16 residues. CDR3 sequence (DNA): TGCAGTGCTCACATTCCGGGACAGGCTCCCAATCAGCCCCAGCATTTT. Its protein product is CSAHIPGQAPNQPQHF.

The CDR3 loop reads CASSSRDRAGNTIYF. The CDR3, as DNA: TGTGCCAGCAGCTCGAGGGACAGAGCTGGAAACACCATATATTTT. The chain recombines TRBV11-1 with TRBJ1-3, with 7 bases aligning to TRBD1. V gave up 4 bases and J gave up 2 bases; unmatched junction bases: 5. The CDR3 extends over 15 amino acids. CDR1 and CDR2 from the germline V gene are SGHAT and FQDESV (reference sequence).

The V and J genes are TRBV6-1 and TRBJ2-3; 7 bases agree with TRBD1. CDR1 is MNHNS and CDR2 is SASEGT in the germline V gene. The trim removed 6 bases at V and 1 base at J, leaving 4 bases unmatched. The CDR3 totals 14 residues. The CDR3 nucleotides read TGTGCCAGCAGGAGACAGGGTCGCACAGATACGCAGTATTTT. Translating gives CASRRQGRTDTQYF.